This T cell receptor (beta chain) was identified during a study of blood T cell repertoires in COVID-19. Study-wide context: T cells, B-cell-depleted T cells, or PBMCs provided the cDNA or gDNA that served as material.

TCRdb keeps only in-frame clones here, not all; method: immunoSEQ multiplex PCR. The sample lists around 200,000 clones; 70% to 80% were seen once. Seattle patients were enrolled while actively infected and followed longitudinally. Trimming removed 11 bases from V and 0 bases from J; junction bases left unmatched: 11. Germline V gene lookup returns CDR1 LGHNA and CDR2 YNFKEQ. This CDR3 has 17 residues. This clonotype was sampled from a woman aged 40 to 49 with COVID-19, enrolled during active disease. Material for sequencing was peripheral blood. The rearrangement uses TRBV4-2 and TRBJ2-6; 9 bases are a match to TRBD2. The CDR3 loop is CARAGGDGSSGANVLTF. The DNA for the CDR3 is TGTGCCCGCGCGGGGGGGGACGGTAGCTCTGGGGCCAACGTCCTGACTTTC.